This TCR beta chain came from a study of beta chain features in type 1 diabetes. The overall study: Examination covered around 110 million sorted cells spanning all samples. General study points: Type 1 diabetes patients showed a moderate but significant shortening of TCRB CDR3s in all four CD4+ subsets. Among patients, naive, central memory and Treg TCRB repertoires appeared more similar than among healthy donors.

V was clipped by 2 bases and J by 5 bases, with 6 bases between them. This CDR3 contains 13 residues. In germline, CDR1 is SGHAT, CDR2 FQDESV (reference sequence). The isolated RNA, all of it, was reverse transcribed, so expressed TCRB transcripts were what got sequenced. An average of around 3.5 million reads was obtained for naive, central memory and regulatory T cell samples. TCRdb's table, derived via immunoSEQ multiplex PCR, lists solely in-frame clones and lacks some. The data contain hundreds of thousands of clones, roughly an eighth of them singletons. Concerning this clone: Its cognate antigen is unknown.

The sequencing input was naive CD4+ T cells from blood. The origin of this receptor is a man in his late teens or twenties with type 1 diabetes. The V and J genes are TRBV11-1 and TRBJ2-2; D remains ambiguous. In DNA form, the CDR3 reads TGTGCCAGCAGCTTATCGACAACCGGGGAGCTGTTTTTT. It is translated as CASSLSTTGELFF.